These 8 T cell receptor beta chains were all obtained from the same sample, sequenced in a study of graft-versus-host responses after intestinal transplantation. No antigen has been identified for these receptors. Measured with immunoSEQ multiplex PCR; TCRdb has only the in-frame clones, and not every one. The table has around 110,000 clones, around nine tenths seen once; the top ten hold under 0.2%. The source was unstimulated CD4+ T cells sorted from spleen or lymph node cells, collected before intestinal transplant. These TCRs come from a human donor who received an intestinal transplant.

This sequence joins TRBV9 and TRBJ2-5; 9 bases line up with TRBD2. After removal of 1 base from V and 5 bases from J, the junction contained 12 bases not matched to a gene. The CDR3 loop spans 17 amino acids. Germline loops: CDR1 SGDLS, CDR2 YYNGEE. The CDR3 region has the DNA TGTGCCAGCAGCGTAATCCCGGGGCGGGGGGGAACGGAGACCCAGTACTTC. Protein: CASSVIPGRGGTETQYF.

The chain is built from TRBV27 and TRBJ1-1; D unresolved. Germline V gene data show CDR1 as MNHEY and CDR2 as SMNVEV (reference sequence). V lost 6 bases and J lost 2, with 10 bases in between. The CDR3 sequence is 13 residues long. In DNA form, the CDR3 reads TGTGCCAGCAGGCGGGCAGGCAACACTGAAGCTTTCTTT. This codes for CASRRAGNTEAFF.

The chain combines TRBV6-1 with TRBJ1-3; no firm D call. V lost 2 bases to trimming and J lost 0 bases, with 5 bases between them. From germline, CDR1 is MNHNS and CDR2 SASEGT. The CDR3 is 14 residues long. CDR3: CASSESSSGNTIYF. DNA for the CDR3: TGTGCCAGCAGTGAATCCAGCTCTGGAAACACCATATATTTT.

The chain couples TRBV5-5 to TRBJ1-1; TRBD1 matches at 9 bases. The CDR3 sequence is 15 residues long. Per the germline V gene, CDR1 is SGHKS and CDR2 is YYEKEE (reference sequence). The V segment lost 4 bases and the J segment 1 base; nucleotides outside the gene matches: 5. The CDR3 is CASSLGQGWNTEAFF. The CDR3 coding sequence is TGTGCCAGCAGCCTCGGACAGGGGTGGAACACTGAAGCTTTCTTT.

The V and J genes are TRBV29-1 and TRBJ2-7; 7 bases map to TRBD1. After removal of 2 bases from V and 6 bases from J, the junction contained 7 bases not matched to a gene. Germline-derived CDR1 and CDR2 are SQVTM and ANQGSEA. The CDR3 covers 13 residues. The CDR3 protein is CSVERAPGGEQYF. The CDR3, as DNA: TGCAGCGTTGAACGGGCGCCAGGGGGCGAGCAGTACTTC.

The chain joins TRBV4-3 to TRBJ2-3, with D tentatively TRBD1 (6 bases). This CDR3 is built from 14 residues. Germline V gene sequence: CDR1 LGHNA, CDR2 YSLEER. The V and J ends lost 2 bases and 6 bases respectively, with 12 bases between them. The CDR3 DNA is TGCGCCAGCAGCCAAACGCCGACAGGCGATACGCAGTATTTT. Residues: CASSQTPTGDTQYF.

This rearrangement joins TRBV19 to TRBJ2-5; 7 bases fit TRBD1. Germline CDR1 reads LNHDA; CDR2 reads SQIVND (reference sequence). The V and J ends lost 5 bases and 5 bases, in that order; junction bases with no gene match: 5. This CDR3 comprises 13 residues. DNA for the CDR3: TGTGCCAGTAGTCCGTGGGACAGTGAGACCCAGTACTTC. Protein: CASSPWDSETQYF. Full variable domain (remainder filled in from reference TRBV19 and TRBJ2-5): DGGITQSPKYLFRKEGQNVTLSCEQNLNHDAMYWYRQDPGQGLRLIYYSQIVNDFQKGDIAEGYSVSREKKESFPLTVTSAQKNPTAFYLCASSPWDSETQYFGPGTRLLVL.

CDR3: CASTQLKTGDSPLHF. Written as DNA, the CDR3 is TGTGCCAGCACCCAGTTAAAGACAGGGGATTCACCCCTCCACTTT. J is TRBJ1-6 and V is TRBV18; 8 nucleotides align to TRBD1. V trimming: 8 bases; J trimming: 8 bases; junction bases outside the gene matches: 11. The CDR3 sequence is 15 residues long. Germline lookup yields CDR1 KGHSH and CDR2 LQKENI.